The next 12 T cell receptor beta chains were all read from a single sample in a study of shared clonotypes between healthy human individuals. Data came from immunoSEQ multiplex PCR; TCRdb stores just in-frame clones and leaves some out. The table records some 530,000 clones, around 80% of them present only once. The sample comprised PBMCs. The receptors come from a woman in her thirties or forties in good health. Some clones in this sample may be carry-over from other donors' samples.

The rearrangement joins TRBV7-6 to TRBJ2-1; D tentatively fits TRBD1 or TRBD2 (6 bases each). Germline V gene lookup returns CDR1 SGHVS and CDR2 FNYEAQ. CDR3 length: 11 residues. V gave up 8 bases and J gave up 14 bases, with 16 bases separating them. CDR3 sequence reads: CASRRGASKFF. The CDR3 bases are TGTGCCAGCCGGAGGGGGGCTAGCAAGTTCTTC.

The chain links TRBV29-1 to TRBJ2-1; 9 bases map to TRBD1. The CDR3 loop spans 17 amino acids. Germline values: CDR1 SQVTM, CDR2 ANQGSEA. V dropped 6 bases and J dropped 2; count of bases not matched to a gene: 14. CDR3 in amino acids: CSVAGGQGFSTYNEQFF. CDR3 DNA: TGCAGCGTCGCCGGGGGACAGGGTTTCTCCACCTACAATGAGCAGTTCTTC.

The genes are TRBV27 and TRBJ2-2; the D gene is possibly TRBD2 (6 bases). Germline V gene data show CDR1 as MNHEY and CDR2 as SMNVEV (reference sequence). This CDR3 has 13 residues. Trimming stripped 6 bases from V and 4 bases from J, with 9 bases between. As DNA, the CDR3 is TGTGCCAGCAGAACTAGCCGCACCGGGGAGCTGTTTTTT. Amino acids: CASRTSRTGELFF.

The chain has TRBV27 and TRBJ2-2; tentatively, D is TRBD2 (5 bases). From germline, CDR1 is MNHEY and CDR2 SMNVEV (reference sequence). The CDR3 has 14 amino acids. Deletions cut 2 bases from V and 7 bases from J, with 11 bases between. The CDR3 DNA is TGTGCCAGCAGTTTAACCGATAGCGACGGGGAGCTGTTTTTT. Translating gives CASSLTDSDGELFF.

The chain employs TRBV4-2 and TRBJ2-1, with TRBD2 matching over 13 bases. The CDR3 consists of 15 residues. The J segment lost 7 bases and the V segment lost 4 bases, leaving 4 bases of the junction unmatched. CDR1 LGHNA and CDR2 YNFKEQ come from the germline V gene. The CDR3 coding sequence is TGTGCCAGCAGCCGAACGGGACTAGCGGGAAATGAGCAGTTCTTC. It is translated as CASSRTGLAGNEQFF.

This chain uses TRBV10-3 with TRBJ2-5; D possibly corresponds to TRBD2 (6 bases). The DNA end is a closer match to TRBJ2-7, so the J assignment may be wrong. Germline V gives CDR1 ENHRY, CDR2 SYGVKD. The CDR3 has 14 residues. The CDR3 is CAISESAEGYEQYF. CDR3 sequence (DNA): TGTGCCATCAGTGAGTCTGCGGAGGGGTACGAGCAGTACTTC.

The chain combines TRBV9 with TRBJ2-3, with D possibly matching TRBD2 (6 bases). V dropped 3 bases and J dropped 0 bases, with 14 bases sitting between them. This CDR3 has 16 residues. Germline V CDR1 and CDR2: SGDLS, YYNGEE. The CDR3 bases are TGTGCCAGCAGCGCCCGCGGGGTGGGGAGCACAGATACGCAGTATTTT. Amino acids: CASSARGVGSTDTQYF.

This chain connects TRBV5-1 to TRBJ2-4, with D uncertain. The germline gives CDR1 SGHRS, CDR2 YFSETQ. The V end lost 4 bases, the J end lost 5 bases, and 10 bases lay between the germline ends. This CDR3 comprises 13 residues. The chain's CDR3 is CASSTTPENIQYF. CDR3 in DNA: TGCGCCAGCAGCACGACTCCTGAAAACATTCAGTACTTC.

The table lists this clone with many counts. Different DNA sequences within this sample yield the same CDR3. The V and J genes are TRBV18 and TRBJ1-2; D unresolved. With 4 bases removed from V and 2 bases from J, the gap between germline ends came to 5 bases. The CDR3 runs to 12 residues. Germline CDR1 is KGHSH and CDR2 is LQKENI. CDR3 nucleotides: TGTGCCAGCTCACTAGACAACTATGGCTACACCTTC. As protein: CASSLDNYGYTF.

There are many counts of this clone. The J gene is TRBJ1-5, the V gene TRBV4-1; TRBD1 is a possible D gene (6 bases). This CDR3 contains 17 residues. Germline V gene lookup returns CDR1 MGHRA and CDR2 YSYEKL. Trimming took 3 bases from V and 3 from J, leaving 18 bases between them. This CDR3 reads CASSHPTGQWINQPQHF. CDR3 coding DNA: TGCGCCAGCAGCCATCCAACAGGACAGTGGATCAATCAGCCCCAGCATTTT.

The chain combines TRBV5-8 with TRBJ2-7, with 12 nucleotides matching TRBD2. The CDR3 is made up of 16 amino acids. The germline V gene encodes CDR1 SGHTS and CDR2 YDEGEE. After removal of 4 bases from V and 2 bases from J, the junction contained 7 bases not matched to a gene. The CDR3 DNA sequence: TGTGCCAGCAGCGCCTTGTGGACTAGCGGGGCCTACGAGCAGTACTTC. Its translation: CASSALWTSGAYEQYF. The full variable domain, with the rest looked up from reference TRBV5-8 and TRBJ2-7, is EAGVTQSPTHLIKTRGQQATLRCSPISGHTSVYWYQQALGLGLQFLLWYDEGEERNRGNFPPRFSGRQFPNYSSELNVNALELEDSALYLCASSALWTSGAYEQYFGPGTRLTVT.

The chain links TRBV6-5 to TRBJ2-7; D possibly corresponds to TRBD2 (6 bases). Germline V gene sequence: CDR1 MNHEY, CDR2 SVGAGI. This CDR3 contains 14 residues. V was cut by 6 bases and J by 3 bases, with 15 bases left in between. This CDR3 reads CASSRLVGSYEQYF. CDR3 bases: TGTGCCAGCAGCCGACTAGTTGGTAGCTACGAGCAGTACTTC.